The T cell receptor beta chain under discussion was sequenced for a study of CD8+CD57+ T cells in acquired aplastic anemia. Study-wide background: CD4+ and CD8+ cells, once sorted, gave DNA averaging about 3.4 ug.

TCR beta VDJ and CDR3 profiles were obtained from a genomic DNA template. TCRdb fed the reads into MiXCR, producing one record per CDR3 protein. The data contain 150,000 to 200,000 distinct CDR3 sequences, 64% of them singletons. This clonotype was found a few times. The J segment lost 7 bases and the V segment lost 0 bases, leaving 5 bases of the junction unmatched. Germline-derived CDR1 and CDR2 are LNHNV and YYDKDF (reference sequence). The length of the CDR3 is 14 residues. This sequence was found in a human donor with severe aplastic anemia or a healthy control (not recorded which). Material: sorted CD4+, CD8+, or CD8+CD57+ T cells (not recorded which) from PBMCs. V gene TRBV15 combines with J gene TRBJ1-1; 7 bases are shared with TRBD1. The CDR3 spells CATSRDPGQIEAFF. Written as DNA, the CDR3 is TGTGCCACCAGCAGAGATCCGGGACAGATTGAAGCTTTCTTT.